Described below is a single T cell receptor (beta chain) sequence and its context. Sequencing was performed with immunoSEQ multiplex PCR; in TCRdb, only in-frame clones are kept and a portion is missing. The repertoire includes about 77,000 clones, about 93% of them detected once, and just over 2.5% sits in the top ten. The entry originates in a study of T cell changes during pregnancy in multiple sclerosis. Germline loops: CDR1 LGHNA, CDR2 YSLEER. The CDR3 spans 14 residues. Losses at the gene ends were 4 bases for V and 5 bases for J; bases not matched to a gene: 3. This rearrangement joins TRBV4-3 to TRBJ2-2; the match to TRBD2 covers 8 bases. The starting material was peripheral blood, obtained after pregnancy. The clonotype was recovered from a female donor in good health, enrolled as a control in a pregnancy study. The CDR3 DNA is TGCGCCAGCAGCCGCAAGCGGGAGACCGGGGAGCTGTTTTTT. This gives the protein CASSRKRETGELFF.